The 12 T cell receptor beta chains presented below share a single source sample, sequenced in a study of Graves' ophthalmopathy and Graves' hyperthyroidism. TCR beta CDR3 regions were amplified from RNA transcripts. After a first-round RT-PCR with HTBI primers, a second-round multiplex PCR was run. TCRdb reprocessed the multiplex PCR reads with MiXCR, giving one entry per CDR3 protein. The repertoire holds some 360,000 distinct CDR3 sequences, with 15% to 20% as singletons. Sequencing used peripheral blood. The receptors come from an adult woman with stable Graves' hyperthyroidism.

The chain carries TRBV6-2 or TRBV6-3 and TRBJ2-1, with 7 bases lining up with TRBD2. The CDR3 loop spans 15 amino acids. The germline gives CDR1 MNHEY, CDR2 SVGEGT. V gave up 0 bases and J gave up 2 bases; unmatched junction bases: 1. CDR3: CASSYSAGPYNEQFF. The CDR3 nucleotides are TGTGCCAGCAGTTACTCAGCGGGACCCTACAATGAGCAGTTCTTC.

With respect to this clonotype: Germline and junction disagree at one end, which may indicate a read error. This sequence joins TRBV6-2 or TRBV6-3 and TRBJ1-1, with a tentative D call TRBD1 (6 bases). CDR1 MNHEY and CDR2 SVGEGT come from the germline V gene. CDR3 length: 18 amino acids. The CDR3 protein is CSSSSLRQGLRMNTEAFF. Here the CDR3 DNA reads TGTTCCAGCAGTTCCCTTAGGCAGGGGCTACGGATGAACACTGAAGCTTTCTTT.

CDR3 in DNA: TGTGCCAGCAGCTGGATTAGCGGGAGGGCCTACGAGCAGTACTTC. Protein product: CASSWISGRAYEQYF. This chain uses TRBV11-2 with TRBJ2-7; 11 nucleotides match TRBD2. J lost 2 bases, V lost 4 bases, and 4 bases had no gene match. In germline, CDR1 is SGHAT, CDR2 FQNNGV. This CDR3 spans 15 amino acids.

This clonotype was counted many times. The chain combines TRBV6-1 with TRBJ2-7; tentatively, D is TRBD2 (7 bases). The ends were cut back, 5 bases at V and 3 bases at J, with 26 bases in the middle. CDR1 and CDR2 (germline): MNHNS, SASEGT. The CDR3 totals 18 residues. The CDR3, as DNA: TGTGCCAGCAGTAAAGGGAGGGGGAGACGAGGAGCCTTCTACGAGCAGTACTTC. Its translation: CASSKGRGRRGAFYEQYF.

This clonotype occurred many times. The chain couples TRBV29-1 to TRBJ2-7; 7 bases map to TRBD2. The length of the CDR3 is 11 residues. V gave up 6 bases and J gave up 2 bases; unmatched junction bases: 1. The germline V gene has CDR1 SQVTM and CDR2 ANQGSEA. The CDR3 DNA is TGCAGCGTCGGACTAGCCTACGAGCAGTACTTC. Translated: CSVGLAYEQYF.

A few counts support this clonotype. The chain carries TRBV19 and TRBJ2-7; maybe TRBD1 (6 bases). This CDR3 is 16 amino acids long. V lost 0 bases and J lost 0, with 12 bases in between. CDR1 is LNHDA, CDR2 SQIVND, per germline (reference sequence). CDR3 nucleotide sequence: TGTGCCAGTAGTATAGAAAAGGGACAAGTCTCCTACGAGCAGTACTTC. Translated: CASSIEKGQVSYEQYF.

This clonotype was seen repeatedly, ten times or more. This chain joins TRBV5-1 and TRBJ2-6; D is unclear. Germline V gene sequence: CDR1 SGHRS, CDR2 YFSETQ. CDR3 length equals 15 residues. The V and J ends lost 0 bases and 0 bases respectively, with 4 bases between them. CDR3 region: CASSLDASGANVLTF. The DNA for the CDR3 is TGCGCCAGCAGCTTGGATGCCTCTGGGGCCAACGTCCTGACTTTC.

This clonotype occurred a few times. J is TRBJ2-7 and V is TRBV7-2; D tentatively fits TRBD1 or TRBD2 (5 bases each). The germline V and J ends were trimmed by 0 bases and 1 base, with 13 bases remaining between them. The germline gives CDR1 SGHTA, CDR2 FQGNSA. This CDR3 comprises 16 residues. Written as DNA, the CDR3 is TGTGCCAGCAGCTTAGCCCGCAGGGTAGCGTCCTACGAGCAGTACTTC. Its protein product is CASSLARRVASYEQYF.

This chain links TRBV6-1 with TRBJ1-5; D not certain. Germline V CDR1 and CDR2: MNHNS, SASEGT. V lost 6 bases to trimming and J lost 9 bases, with 18 bases between them. The CDR3 totals 14 residues. The DNA of the CDR3 is TGTGCCAGCAGGCTCACTCATCATCTGGGGCCCCAGCATTTT. This encodes CASRLTHHLGPQHF.

This clonotype was picked up a small number of times. The rearrangement links TRBV28 to TRBJ1-6; weak D call: TRBD1 (6 bases). The germline CDR1 and CDR2 sequences are MDHEN and SYDVKM. The V end was cut by 6 bases, the J end by 9 bases, with 15 bases between. The CDR3 runs 14 residues. The DNA of the CDR3 is TGTGCCAGCAGCCACAGGGCAGGGACTTCACCCCTCCACTTT. This encodes CASSHRAGTSPLHF.

The sample holds many counts of this clonotype. This clone may be a read error of a much larger clone one base away. This chain links TRBV2 with TRBJ2-7; TRBD1 matches at 7 bases. Trimming at V came to 4 bases and at J to 3 bases, leaving 0 bases not matched to a gene. CDR1 is SNHLY and CDR2 is FYNNEI in the germline V gene. This CDR3 is 12 amino acids long. In DNA, the CDR3 is TGTGCCAGCAGTGGGGACAGCTACGAGCAGTACTTC. The encoded protein is CASSGDSYEQYF.

Only a few counts were recorded for this clonotype. A junction boundary mismatches the germline segment, possibly from a read error. The rearrangement links TRBV15 to TRBJ2-4, with TRBD2 identical over 7 bases. CDR1 and CDR2 (germline): LNHNV, YYDKDF (reference sequence). The CDR3 has 19 amino acids. DNA for the CDR3: TGTGCCACCAGCAGAGATCACAGAGGGAGGGCCGAAGCCAAAAACATTAAGTACTTC. As protein: CATSRDHRGRAEAKNIKYF.